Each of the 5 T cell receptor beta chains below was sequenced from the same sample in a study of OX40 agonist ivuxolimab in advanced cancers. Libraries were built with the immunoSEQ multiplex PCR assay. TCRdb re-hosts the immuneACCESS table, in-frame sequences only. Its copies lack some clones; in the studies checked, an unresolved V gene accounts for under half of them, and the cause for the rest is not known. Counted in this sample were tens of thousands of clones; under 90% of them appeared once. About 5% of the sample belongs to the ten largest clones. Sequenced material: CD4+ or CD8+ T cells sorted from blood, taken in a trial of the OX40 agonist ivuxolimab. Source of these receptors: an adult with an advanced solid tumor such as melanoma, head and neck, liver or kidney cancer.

The CDR3 nucleotides read TGTGCCAGTAGTATAGCCCGGTACTACGAGCAGTACTTC. It specifies CASSIARYYEQYF. The chain uses TRBV19 and TRBJ2-7; D gene unclear. Germline V gives CDR1 LNHDA, CDR2 SQIVND (reference sequence). V was cut by 1 base and J by 3 bases, with 7 bases left in between. The CDR3 runs to 13 residues.

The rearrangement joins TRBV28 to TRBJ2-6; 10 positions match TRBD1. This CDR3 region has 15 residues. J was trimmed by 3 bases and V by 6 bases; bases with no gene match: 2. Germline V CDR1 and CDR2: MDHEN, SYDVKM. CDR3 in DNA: TGTGCCAGCAGGGGGACAGGGGTTGGGGCCAACGTCCTGACTTTC. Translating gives CASRGTGVGANVLTF.

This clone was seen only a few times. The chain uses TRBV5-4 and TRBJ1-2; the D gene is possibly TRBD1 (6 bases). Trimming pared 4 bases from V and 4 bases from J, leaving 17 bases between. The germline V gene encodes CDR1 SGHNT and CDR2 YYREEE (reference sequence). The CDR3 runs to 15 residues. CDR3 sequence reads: CASSKRGAQSYGYTF. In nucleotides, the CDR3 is TGTGCCAGCAGCAAAAGGGGGGCCCAGTCCTATGGCTACACCTTC.

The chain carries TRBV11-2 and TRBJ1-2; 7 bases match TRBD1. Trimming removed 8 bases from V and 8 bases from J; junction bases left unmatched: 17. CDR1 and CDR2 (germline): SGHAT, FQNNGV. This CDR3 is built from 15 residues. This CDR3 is CASGLMDRRGVGYTF. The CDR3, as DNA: TGTGCCAGCGGCCTTATGGACAGGCGGGGCGTAGGCTACACCTTC.

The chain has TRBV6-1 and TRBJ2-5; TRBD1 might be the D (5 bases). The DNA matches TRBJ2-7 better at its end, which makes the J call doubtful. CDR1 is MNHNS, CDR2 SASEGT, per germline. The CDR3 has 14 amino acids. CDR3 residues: CASSEPRVRYEQYF. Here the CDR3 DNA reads TGTGCCAGCAGTGAACCCAGGGTTCGCTACGAGCAGTACTTC.